These 3 T cell receptor beta chains came from one sample sequenced in a study of T cells in localized non-small cell lung cancer. Sequencing was performed with immunoSEQ multiplex PCR; in TCRdb, only in-frame clones are kept and a portion is missing. There are roughly 34,000 clones in the sample; 85% to 90% occur only once, and 4% to 5% lies in the top ten. The sequencing used peripheral blood, collected before any cancer treatment. The receptors were sampled from a male donor aged 60 or older with stage III lung adenocarcinoma.

The genes are TRBV10-2 and TRBJ2-1, with 8 bases that match TRBD2. The germline V gene has CDR1 WSHSY and CDR2 SAAADI. The V segment lost 7 bases and the J segment 7 bases; nucleotides outside the gene matches: 9. The CDR3 is made up of 14 amino acids. Written as DNA, the CDR3 is TGCGCCAGCAAAAAAGCGGGAGAGGGGAATGAGCAGTTCTTC. Translated: CASKKAGEGNEQFF.

Only one count was recorded for this clone. V is TRBV18 and J is TRBJ2-1; D is ambiguous. Looked up from germline, CDR1 is KGHSH and CDR2 is LQKENI. This CDR3 comprises 14 residues. V was trimmed by 3 bases and J by 7 bases, leaving 13 bases between them. The CDR3 DNA reads TGTGCCAGCTCACCTCAACAAAATGGGAATGAGCAGTTCTTC. This translates into CASSPQQNGNEQFF.

This clone occurred once. The V call is TRBV5-1, the J call TRBJ2-7; 10 bases are a match to TRBD2. There are 17 residues in the CDR3. The V and J ends lost 3 bases and 1 base, in that order; junction bases with no gene match: 10. Germline V CDR1 and CDR2: SGHRS, YFSETQ. The CDR3 DNA is TGCGCCAGCAGCTCCCATTTACCTAGCGGGGGATCCTACGAGCAGTACTTC. Amino acid sequence: CASSSHLPSGGSYEQYF.